This TCR beta chain was sequenced in a study of human T cells and chemical hapten exposure (dated by TCRdb to about 2021). Regarding the complete study: For sensitization, 2% DPC in acetone was applied to an approximately 2 cm by approximately 2 cm area of upper inner arm skin. Weekly therapeutic DPC doses were additionally applied to the scalp of patients throughout the approximately 24-week study period. Blood for TCR sequencing was provided by twenty-nine alopecia patients at one to four time points (pre-sensitization, 2, 6 and 24 weeks). Most of the patients in the cohort were female, and the cohort covered alopecia areata with under or over 50% scalp involvement, alopecia totalis and alopecia universalis. Patch tests used Finn chambers with 0.01% DPC on the upper back, scored after 6 days by International Contact Dermatitis Research Group standards. Blood samples were taken from patients before sensitization (week 0) and at 2, 6 and about 24 weeks after DPC sensitization. Peripheral blood TCR repertoire changes were tracked in vivo in alopecia patients during primary and secondary sensitization to the hapten diphenylcyclopropenone (DPC). The libraries were sequenced as a pool, and the TCR yield per sample differed mostly because of small variations in library volumes within the pool. Broad study findings and their caveats: Patch test score correlated positively with the number of PT1 expanded TCRs, reaching significance at thresholds 8, 16 and 32 but not at 4. All patients had alopecia, a presumed autoimmune disease, so their immune response might differ from that of healthy individuals. After repeated subsampling, changes were observed in the strength of the expansion versus patch-test correlation and in the threshold at which the correlation became significant. Compared with pre-sensitization or healthy control sets, expanded TCRs formed significantly more large CDR3 similarity clusters, which is consistent with antigen-driven responses. DPC sensitization did not change how many TCRs were above 1 in 1000 frequency, and no evidence was found of alterations in global repertoire structure.

The library was generated by RACE. These reads were obtained on a NextSeq 500. During library preparation, unique molecular identifiers were attached to individual cDNA molecules so that TCRs could be counted in a quantitative, reproducible way. Both TCR alpha and TCR beta chains were sequenced from each blood RNA sample. Regarding the original processing steps: A median of around 100,000 TCRs per sample was observed, with a range of 23,224 to 690,600. V, J and CDR3 annotation of the TCR reads was carried out using the Decombinator software suite. Every sample was subsampled to the same number of TCRs (28,000) for the PS versus PT1 abundance plots. Expanded TCRs were defined as absent before sensitization and observed at least eight times at the 2-week time point. Using fastp trimming at Q25 and MiXCR clonotype assembly, TCRdb reanalyzed the public sequencing data and kept in-frame beta chains. Every distinct CDR3 protein forms one entry, paired with its most common genes and DNA. None of the V and J calls come from the authors' own analysis; TCRdb made them. The sample table contains around 380,000 distinct CDR3 sequences; only one count was recorded for 4.8% of them. The ten most abundant clones make up under 2.5% of the sample.

This clonotype has a handful of counts. The antigen this receptor binds is unknown. One base away there is no much larger clone; base qualities are not given. Per the publication, the time point label means: patch test 1, 2 weeks after DPC sensitization. Explained via the paper, the treatment or condition label denotes: therapeutic diphenylcyclopropenone sensitization with weekly scalp DPC. Blood at each patch-test visit was drawn before the patch test was applied. Patients were considered eligible if aged 18 to 70, diagnosed with alopecia and deemed suitable for DPC therapy, and patients were excluded if pregnant. Unfractionated whole blood was collected in Tempus Blood RNA tubes, and total RNA was extracted from that blood. Specimen: whole blood, collected in connection with sensitization to the hapten diphenylcyclopropenone (DPC). This TCR derives from a woman in her forties or fifties with alopecia areata. Some clones in this sample may be carry-over from other donors' samples.

The CDR3 loop reads CASSSAGGGIREQFF. At the DNA level, the sequence is TGTGCCAGTAGTTCAGCGGGAGGCGGAATACGTGAGCAGTTCTTC. The sequence is built from TRBV19 and TRBJ2-1; the junction holds 9 bases that match TRBD2. The CDR3 holds 15 amino acids from the cysteine to the phenylalanine. The only DNA kept is the CDR3, 45 bases in frame from the first base. The CDR1 and CDR2 encoded by the germline V gene (reference sequence) are LNHDA and SQIVND. V is pruned by 5 bases and J by 9 bases, leaving 11 bases of the junction without a gene match. The variable domain in full, with residues beyond the CDR3 obtained from the reference TRBV19 and TRBJ2-1 genes, is DGGITQSPKYLFRKEGQNVTLSCEQNLNHDAMYWYRQDPGQGLRLIYYSQIVNDFQKGDIAEGYSVSREKKESFPLTVTSAQKNPTAFYLCASSSAGGGIREQFFGPGTRLTVL.